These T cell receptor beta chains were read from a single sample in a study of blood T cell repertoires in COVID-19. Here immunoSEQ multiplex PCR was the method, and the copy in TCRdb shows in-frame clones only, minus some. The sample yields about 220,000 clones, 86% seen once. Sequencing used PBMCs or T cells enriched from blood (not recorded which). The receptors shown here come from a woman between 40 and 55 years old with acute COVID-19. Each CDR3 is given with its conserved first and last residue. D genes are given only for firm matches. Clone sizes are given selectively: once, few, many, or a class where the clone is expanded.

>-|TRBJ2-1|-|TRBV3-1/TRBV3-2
CASSQALGTSPYNEQFF
TGTGCCAGCAGCCAAGCCCTGGGCACAAGCCCTTACAATGAGCAGTTCTTC
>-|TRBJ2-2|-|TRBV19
CASSIVQNTGELFF
TGTGCCAGTAGTATAGTACAGAACACCGGGGAGCTGTTTTTT
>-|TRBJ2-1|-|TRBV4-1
CASSQTGSSYNEQFF
TGCGCCAGCAGCCAGACGGGGAGCTCCTACAATGAGCAGTTCTTC
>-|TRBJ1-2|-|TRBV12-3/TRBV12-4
CASSNPTGFGYTF
TGTGCCAGCAGTAACCCTACAGGGTTCGGCTACACCTTC
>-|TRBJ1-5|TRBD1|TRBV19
CASSGSGQGALVGQPQHF
TGTGCCAGTAGTGGATCGGGACAGGGGGCTTTAGTAGGGCAGCCCCAGCATTTT
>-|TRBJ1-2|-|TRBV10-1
CASSESLTGRSDYGYTF
TGCGCCAGCAGTGAGTCCCTCACTGGGAGGAGTGACTATGGCTACACCTTC
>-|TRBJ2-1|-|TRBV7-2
CASSLGRYSEQFF
TGTGCCAGCAGCTTAGGACGGTACAGTGAGCAGTTCTTC
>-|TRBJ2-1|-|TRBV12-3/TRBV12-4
CASSLARNEQFF
TGTGCCAGCAGTTTGGCCAGGAATGAGCAGTTCTTC
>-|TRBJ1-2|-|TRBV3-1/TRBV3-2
CASSQDNAGGYGYTF
TGTGCCAGCAGCCAAGATAACGCAGGAGGCTATGGCTACACCTTC
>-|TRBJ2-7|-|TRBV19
CASNQGIGEQYF
TGTGCCAGTAACCAGGGCATCGGCGAGCAGTACTTC
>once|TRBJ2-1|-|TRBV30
CAWSVGVPYNEQFF
TGTGCCTGGAGTGTAGGGGTACCCTACAATGAGCAGTTCTTC
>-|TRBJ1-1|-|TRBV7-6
CASSLRENTEAFF
TGTGCCAGCAGCCTTCGGGAGAACACTGAAGCTTTCTTT
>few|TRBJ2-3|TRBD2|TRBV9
CASSVAAFSGHTDTQYF
TGTGCCAGCAGCGTAGCCGCGTTTAGCGGGCACACAGATACGCAGTATTTT
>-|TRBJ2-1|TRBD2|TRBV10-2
CASRRAGELNEQFF
TGCGCCAGCAGGAGAGCGGGGGAGCTAAATGAGCAGTTCTTC
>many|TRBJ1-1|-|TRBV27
CASSLGEKTEAFF
TGTGCCAGCAGTTTGGGAGAGAAGACTGAAGCTTTCTTT
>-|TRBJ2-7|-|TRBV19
CASKGGPLDEQYF
TGTGCCAGTAAAGGTGGGCCTCTGGACGAGCAGTACTTC
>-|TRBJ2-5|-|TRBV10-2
CASTQGERGHQETQYF
TGCGCCAGCACCCAGGGGGAGCGGGGGCACCAAGAGACCCAGTACTTC
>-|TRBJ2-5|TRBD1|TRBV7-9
CASSLGTVQETQYF
TGTGCCAGCAGCCTCGGGACAGTCCAAGAGACCCAGTACTTC
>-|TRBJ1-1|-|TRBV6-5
CASSKTRGGTEAFF
TGTGCCAGCAGTAAAACGAGGGGGGGCACTGAAGCTTTCTTT
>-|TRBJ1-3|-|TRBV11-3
CASSLGYGRGSGNTIYF
TGTGCCAGCAGCTTAGGGTACGGACGGGGCTCTGGAAACACCATATATTTT
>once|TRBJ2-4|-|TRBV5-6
CASSPVGQGAFPYF
-
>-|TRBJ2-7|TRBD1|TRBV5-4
CASSLGPFSGTGIDEQYF
TGTGCCAGCAGCTTGGGACCTTTTTCCGGGACAGGGATCGACGAGCAGTACTTC
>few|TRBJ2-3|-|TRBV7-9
CASPPPGGGADTQYF
TGTGCCAGCCCCCCCCCGGGGGGCGGGGCAGATACGCAGTATTTT
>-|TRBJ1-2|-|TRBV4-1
CASSQVSTANYGYTF
TGCGCCAGCAGCCAGGTTAGCACGGCTAACTATGGCTACACCTTC
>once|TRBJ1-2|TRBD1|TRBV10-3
CAISKGAKYGYTF
TGTGCCATCAGTAAGGGGGCGAAATATGGCTACACCTTC
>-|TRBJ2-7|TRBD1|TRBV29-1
CSVARTGSEQYF
TGCAGCGTTGCTCGGACAGGTAGCGAGCAGTACTTC
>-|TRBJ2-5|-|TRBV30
CAWSGSREETQYF
TGTGCCTGGAGTGGATCCCGAGAAGAGACCCAGTACTTC
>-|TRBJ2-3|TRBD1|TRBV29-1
CSVSRGRGDTQYF
TGCAGCGTCTCCAGGGGGCGGGGAGATACGCAGTATTTT
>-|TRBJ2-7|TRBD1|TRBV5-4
CASSFRTGGEQYF
TGTGCCAGCAGCTTCCGGACAGGGGGTGAGCAGTACTTC
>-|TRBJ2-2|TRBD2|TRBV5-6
CASSSGTSTGELFF
TGTGCCAGCAGCTCCGGGACTAGCACCGGGGAGCTGTTTTTT
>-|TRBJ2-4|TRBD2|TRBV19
CASTTQGLAGFRTAKNIQYF
TGTGCCAGTACCACTCAAGGACTAGCGGGTTTTCGCACAGCCAAAAACATTCAGTACTTC
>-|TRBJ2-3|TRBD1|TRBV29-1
CSKTGSGTDTQYF
TGCAGCAAGACAGGGTCCGGCACAGATACGCAGTATTTT
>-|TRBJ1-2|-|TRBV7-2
CASSPTIIPSLYGYTF
TGTGCCAGCAGCCCCACAATCATCCCATCCCTCTATGGCTACACCTTC
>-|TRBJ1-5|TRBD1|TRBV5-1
CASSRRDRSFNQPQHF
TGCGCCAGCAGCCGACGGGACAGATCCTTTAACCAGCCCCAGCATTTT
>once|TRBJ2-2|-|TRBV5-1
CASSLTDTGELFF
TGCGCCAGCAGCTTGACAGACACCGGGGAGCTGTTTTTT
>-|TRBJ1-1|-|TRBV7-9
CASSQTRWAFF
TGTGCCAGCAGCCAAACTCGGTGGGCTTTCTTT
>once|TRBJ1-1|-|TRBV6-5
CASRKRGARNTEAFF
TGTGCCAGCAGAAAGCGGGGGGCGCGGAACACTGAAGCTTTCTTT
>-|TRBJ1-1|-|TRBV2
CASCQGPMNTEAFF
TGTGCCAGCTGTCAGGGTCCTATGAACACTGAAGCTTTCTTT
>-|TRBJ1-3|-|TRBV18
CASSPRTASGNTIYF
TGTGCCAGCTCACCAAGGACAGCCTCTGGAAACACCATATATTTT
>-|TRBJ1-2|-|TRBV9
CASSADGTTNGYTF
TGTGCCAGCAGCGCCGACGGGACAACTAATGGCTACACCTTC
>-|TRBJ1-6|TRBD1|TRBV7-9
CASSFPTGENSPLHF
TGTGCCAGCAGCTTCCCGACAGGGGAAAATTCACCCCTCCACTTT
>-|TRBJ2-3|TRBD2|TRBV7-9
CASSTGTSGTDTQYF
TGTGCCAGCAGCACCGGGACTAGCGGGACAGATACGCAGTATTTT
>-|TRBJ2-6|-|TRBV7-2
CASRRTGANVLTF
TGTGCCTCCAGGAGGACGGGGGCCAACGTCCTGACTTTC
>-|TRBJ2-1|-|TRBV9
CASSVEFRANEQFF
TGTGCCAGCAGCGTAGAGTTCAGGGCCAATGAGCAGTTCTTC
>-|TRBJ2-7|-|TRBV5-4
CASSLRGLDEQYF
TGTGCCAGCAGCCTCCGGGGATTAGACGAGCAGTACTTC
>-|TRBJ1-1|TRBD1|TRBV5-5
CASSFRGTGVRRTEAFF
TGTGCCAGCAGCTTTCGAGGGACAGGGGTTCGGAGAACTGAAGCTTTCTTT
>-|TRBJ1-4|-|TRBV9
CASSVDWRGEKLFF
TGTGCCAGCAGCGTAGATTGGAGGGGTGAAAAACTGTTTTTT
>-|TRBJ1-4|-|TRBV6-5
CASSYLRARGEKLFF
-
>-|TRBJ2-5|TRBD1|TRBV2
CASRSGQGFAQYF
TGTGCCAGCAGATCGGGACAGGGGTTTGCCCAGTACTTC
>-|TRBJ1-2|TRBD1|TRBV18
CASSPIQGADTF
TGTGCCAGCTCACCGATTCAGGGGGCAGACACCTTC
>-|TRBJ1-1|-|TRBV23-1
CASSTDVGVNTEAFF
TGCGCCAGCAGTACTGACGTAGGAGTGAACACTGAAGCTTTCTTT
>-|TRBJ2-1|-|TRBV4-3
CASSQEGVRSGEQFF
TGCGCCAGCAGCCAAGAGGGTGTTAGGTCGGGTGAGCAGTTCTTC
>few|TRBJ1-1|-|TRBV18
CASSLDQQGMNTEAFF
TGTGCCAGCTCACTAGACCAACAGGGTATGAACACTGAAGCTTTCTTT
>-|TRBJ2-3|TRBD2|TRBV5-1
CASREAGTSSQLGDTQYF
TGCGCCAGCCGCGAAGCCGGGACTAGTAGTCAATTGGGAGATACGCAGTATTTT
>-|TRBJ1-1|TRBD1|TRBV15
CATSRDRGEVGEAFF
TGTGCCACCAGCAGAGACAGGGGGGAGGTTGGTGAAGCTTTCTTT
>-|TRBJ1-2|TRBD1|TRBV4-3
CASSQEGRGYGYTF
TGCGCCAGCAGCCAAGAGGGCAGGGGGTATGGCTACACCTTC
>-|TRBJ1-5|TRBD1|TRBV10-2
CASGQGVWSNQPQHF
TGCGCCAGTGGACAGGGGGTGTGGAGCAATCAGCCCCAGCATTTT
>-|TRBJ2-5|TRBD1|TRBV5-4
CASSSYRGNQETQYF
TGTGCCAGCAGCTCATACAGGGGAAACCAAGAGACCCAGTACTTC
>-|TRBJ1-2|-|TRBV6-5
CATVFVLASDGYTF
TGTGCCACCGTTTTCGTCTTAGCATCGGATGGCTACACCTTC
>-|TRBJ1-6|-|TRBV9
CASSVVDSPSPLHF
TGTGCCAGCAGCGTAGTCGACAGTCCTTCACCCCTCCACTTT